This T cell receptor beta chain was identified in a study of OX40 agonist ivuxolimab in advanced cancers. On the study more broadly: Prior checkpoint blockade (anti-PD-1, anti-PD-L1 or anti-CTLA-4) was permitted; about 40% had it.

Profiling relied on immunoSEQ multiplex PCR, and the TCRdb table lists in-frame clones only, not all of them. The sample yields some 100,000 clones, under 95% seen once. Study conclusions and caveats: Relative to CD4+, CD8+ T cells held more expanded clones on average.

CDR3 length equals 14 residues. Germline V gene sequence: CDR1 MNHNS, CDR2 SASEGT. The trim removed 1 base at V and 2 bases at J, leaving 2 bases unmatched. Concerning this clone: Its target is unknown. The sample holds other DNA sequences that translate to the same CDR3.

J is TRBJ2-7 and V is TRBV6-1; 7 positions agree with TRBD1. Material: CD4+ or CD8+ T cells sorted from blood, obtained in a trial of the OX40 agonist ivuxolimab. The sequence was obtained from an adult with an advanced solid tumor such as melanoma, head and neck, liver or kidney cancer. This CDR3 is CASSEVGQPYEQYF. CDR3 sequence (DNA): TGTGCCAGCAGTGAAGTGGGACAGCCCTACGAGCAGTACTTC.